The 3 T cell receptor beta chains reported below all come from one sample, sequenced in a study of T cells in Graves' hyperthyroidism and ophthalmopathy. TCR beta CDR3 region amplification was performed from RNA transcripts. RT-PCR in the first round (using the HTBI primer set) targeted the TCR CDR3. Each CDR3 protein gets one entry after TCRdb re-called the multiplex PCR reads with MiXCR. This sample carries 450,000 to 700,000 distinct CDR3 sequences, 40% to 55% of them seen once, and the ten largest clones take roughly 7.7%. Specimen: peripheral blood or thyroid tissue (not recorded which). The source is a woman aged 18-29 years with Graves' hyperthyroidism.

This rearrangement joins TRBV12-3 or TRBV12-4 to TRBJ2-2, with a tentative D call TRBD2 (6 bases). Trimming took off 4 bases at V and 6 bases at J, with 15 bases between the two ends. This CDR3 is 15 amino acids long. CDR3: CASSSLADGAGELFF. In DNA form, the CDR3 reads TGTGCCAGCAGTTCTTTAGCGGATGGGGCCGGGGAGCTGTTTTTT.

As for this clonotype: A much larger clone lies a single base off, so this may be a read error. J is TRBJ2-2 and V is TRBV6-4, with 9 bases identical to TRBD1. Germline V gene sequence: CDR1 MRHNA, CDR2 SNTAGT. The CDR3 loop spans 14 amino acids. Trimming cost V 6 bases and J 6 bases; bases outside gene matches: 5. The CDR3 region is CASSRTGAAGELFF. CDR3 sequence (DNA): TGTGCCAGCAGCCGGACAGGGGCGGCCGGGGAGCTGTTTTTT.

The V call is TRBV5-1, the J call TRBJ1-2; D unclear. The CDR3 contains 15 residues. The V end was cut by 4 bases, the J end by 1 base, with 14 bases between. Germline CDR1 and CDR2: SGHRS and YFSETQ. This CDR3 reads CASSPDGSYNYGYTF. The CDR3 nucleotides are TGCGCCAGCAGCCCGGACGGATCCTATAACTATGGCTACACCTTC.